These 6 T cell receptor beta chains were sequenced from one sample in a study of cytomegalovirus exposure and HLA in healthy donors. In the PCR, 60 Vbeta and 13 Jbeta primers were used. Clones were read by immunoSEQ multiplex PCR, and TCRdb kept only the in-frame ones, dropping some. The data hold more than 95,000 clones, with around 70% observed a single time. Sample: PBMCs. These receptors originate from a woman between 18 and 30 years old in good health and CMV-seronegative.

This clone was counted between two and nine times. V is TRBV28 and J is TRBJ1-1, with a tentative D call TRBD1 (5 bases). The CDR3 length is 14 residues. Germline V gene data show CDR1 as MDHEN and CDR2 as SYDVKM. Deletions cut 3 bases from V and 1 base from J, with 9 bases between. CDR3 residues: CASSFPTENTEAFF. In nucleotides, the CDR3 is TGTGCCAGCAGTTTTCCGACAGAGAACACTGAAGCTTTCTTT.

This clone was found a few times. The V and J genes are TRBV4-1 and TRBJ1-1, with no clear D. The CDR3 has 11 amino acids. Germline values: CDR1 MGHRA, CDR2 YSYEKL. V lost 0 bases and J 11 bases, leaving 7 bases between the germline ends. The CDR3 sequence is CASSQESWAFF. CDR3 nucleotide sequence: TGCGCCAGCAGCCAAGAGAGTTGGGCTTTCTTT.

The chain is built from TRBV5-1 and TRBJ1-1; D may be TRBD1 (5 bases). Germline V gives CDR1 SGHRS, CDR2 YFSETQ. The CDR3 is made up of 14 amino acids. Deletions cut 6 bases from V and 1 base from J, with 13 bases between. Here the CDR3 reads CASKPRVTNTEAFF. CDR3 bases: TGCGCCAGCAAGCCCAGGGTCACGAACACTGAAGCTTTCTTT.

In this sample, this clone turned up once. This chain connects TRBV7-9 to TRBJ2-2; D perhaps matches TRBD1 (6 bases). The V end was cut by 8 bases, the J end by 4 bases, with 14 bases between. The CDR3 loop spans 14 amino acids. CDR1 is SEHNR and CDR2 is FQNEAQ in the germline V gene (reference sequence). CDR3 nucleotides: TGTGCCAGCGCGATCAGGGGATTCACCGGGGAGCTGTTTTTT. This codes for CASAIRGFTGELFF.

The V call is TRBV18, the J call TRBJ1-1, with 11 bases matching TRBD1. The CDR3 has 17 residues. Per the germline V gene, CDR1 is KGHSH and CDR2 is LQKENI. The V and J ends lost 6 bases and 0 bases, in that order; junction bases with no gene match: 9. The DNA of the CDR3 is TGTGCCAGCTCCCTGGGGACAGGGGGTACCCTGAACACTGAAGCTTTCTTT. This encodes CASSLGTGGTLNTEAFF.

The sample holds a few counts of this clone. The chain recombines TRBV27 with TRBJ2-3; TRBD1 might be the D (6 bases). The CDR3 is made up of 16 amino acids. Germline assignment: CDR1 MNHEY and CDR2 SMNVEV (reference sequence). With 0 bases removed from V and 1 base from J, the gap between germline ends came to 11 bases. CDR3 bases: TGTGCCAGCAGTTTATCTTGGGGGCAAGGCACAGATACGCAGTATTTT. It specifies CASSLSWGQGTDTQYF.